A selection of T cell receptor beta chains follows, all from one sample in a study of T cells in Graves' hyperthyroidism and ophthalmopathy. TCRdb redid the calling of the multiplex PCR reads with MiXCR, one entry per CDR3 protein. Altogether 380,000 or so distinct CDR3 sequences are present, about a fifth being singletons, with the ten largest covering about 3.5%. Sequencing was performed on blood. The receptors here all came from a woman in her late teens or twenties with Graves' hyperthyroidism. CDR3s include the opening cysteine and the closing phenylalanine or tryptophan. Fields, in order: clone size, J gene, D gene, V gene, CDR3 DNA, CDR3 protein. D genes are given only for firm matches. Clone sizes are given selectively: once, few, many, or a class where the clone is expanded.

many TRBJ1-2 TRBD1 TRBV9 TGTGCCAGCAGCGTACTGGGACAGGGTCAGTCCGGCTACACCTTC CASSVLGQGQSGYTF
many TRBJ2-2 TRBD2 TRBV6-2/TRBV6-3 TGTGCCAGCAGTTCCAATAGCGGGGGTACCGGGGAGCTGTTTTTT CASSSNSGGTGELFF
many TRBJ1-1 . TRBV6-2/TRBV6-3 TGTGCCAGCAGTAAGTACACGGTCCAGAACACTGAAGCTTTCTTT CASSKYTVQNTEAFF
few TRBJ2-2 TRBD2 TRBV5-1 TGCGCCAGCAGGCGAGCGGGAGCCAACACCGGGGAGCTGTTTTTT CASRRAGANTGELFF
once TRBJ1-3 TRBD1 TRBV11-1 TGTGCCAGCAGCCCTCGGGACAGGGCGAGCTCTGGAAACACCATATATTTT CASSPRDRASSGNTIYF
. TRBJ2-2 . TRBV5-1 TGCGCCAGCAGCTTGGGAGCAGGGCCCTTCGTTACCGGGGATCTGTTTTTT CASSLGAGPFVTGDLFF
many TRBJ2-7 . TRBV5-1 TGCGCCAGCAGCCTGACCGGACAGAGATCCTACGAGCAGTACTTC CASSLTGQRSYEQYF
many TRBJ2-5 . TRBV12-3/TRBV12-4 TGTGCCAGCAGTCGTCGACGGGCCCCCTTGGGGGAGACCCAGTACTTC CASSRRRAPLGETQYF
. TRBJ1-2 . TRBV12-3/TRBV12-4 TGTGCCAGCATCATGCACAGTTCGGGGACGTCGGCTGGCTACACCTTC CASIMHSSGTSAGYTF
many TRBJ1-5 . TRBV28 TGTGCCAGCAGTTCGACAGGCTATAGCAATCAGCCCCAGCATTTT CASSSTGYSNQPQHF
many TRBJ2-7 TRBD1 TRBV12-3/TRBV12-4 TGTGCCAGCAGCCCAGCGACAGGGTACTACGAGCAGTACTTC CASSPATGYYEQYF
. TRBJ1-6 . TRBV28 TGTGCCAGCAGTTTCTCCGGGAATTCACCCCTCCACTTT CASSFSGNSPLHF
many TRBJ2-5 TRBD1 TRBV5-4 TGTGCCAGCAACCGCGGGACAGGGGGCGGGCAAGAGACCCAGTACTTC CASNRGTGGGQETQYF
. TRBJ2-7 . TRBV30 TGTGCCTGGAGTACGGAACGGCTCGAGCAGTACTTC CAWSTERLEQYF
. TRBJ2-5 TRBD2 TRBV7-7 TGTGCTAGCAGCCAAACTAGCGGAGAAGAGACCCAGTACTTC CASSQTSGEETQYF